The 15 T cell receptor beta chains below all came from one sample that was sequenced in a study of cytomegalovirus exposure and HLA in healthy donors. PCR amplification relied on 60 Vbeta primers (plus 13 Jbeta primers). The protocol was immunoSEQ multiplex PCR, while the TCRdb copy is restricted to in-frame clones and leaves out a portion. Here the sample spans some 200,000 clones, roughly 68% being singletons. Material: PBMCs. Receptor source: a man in his forties in good health and CMV-seropositive.

The chain links TRBV5-1 to TRBJ2-7; 10 bases line up with TRBD2. The V gene end was trimmed by 6 bases and the J gene end by 2 bases; junction bases not matched to a gene: 2. CDR3 size: 13 residues. Germline CDR1 SGHRS, CDR2 YFSETQ. CDR3 residues: CASTLAGTYEQYF. For the CDR3, the DNA is TGCGCCAGCACACTAGCGGGGACCTACGAGCAGTACTTC.

This sequence joins TRBV9 and TRBJ1-6; no firm D call. There are 17 residues in the CDR3. From germline, CDR1 is SGDLS and CDR2 YYNGEE. Trimming left V 0 bases short and J 5 bases short, with 15 bases between. CDR3 in amino acids: CASSVGSRRVNNSPLHF. CDR3 bases: TGTGCCAGCAGCGTAGGAAGTCGGAGAGTTAATAATTCACCCCTCCACTTT.

This clone showed up just once. In nucleotides, the CDR3 is TGCGCCAGCAGCTTCCAGGGCCCAAACTACAATGAGCAGTTCTTC. The encoded protein is CASSFQGPNYNEQFF. The chain is built from TRBV5-1 and TRBJ2-1, with D possibly matching TRBD1 (5 bases). The V end was cut by 2 bases, the J end by 3 bases, with 12 bases between. Germline loops: CDR1 SGHRS, CDR2 YFSETQ. This CDR3 is built from 15 residues.

The chain employs TRBV27 and TRBJ1-4; weak D call: TRBD1 (5 bases). CDR1 is MNHEY and CDR2 is SMNVEV in the germline V gene (reference sequence). This CDR3 is 14 amino acids long. Between the trimmed V and J ends, which lost 5 bases and 7 bases, there was a span of 14 bases. CDR3: CASSRQPRGEKLFF. The CDR3 DNA is TGTGCCAGCAGTCGACAGCCGCGGGGTGAAAAACTGTTTTTT.

The genes are TRBV7-8 and TRBJ1-1; D possibly corresponds to TRBD1 (6 bases). V shed 5 bases and J shed 11 bases, with 18 bases lying between them. The germline V gene has CDR1 SGHVS and CDR2 FQNEAQ. CDR3 length equals 13 residues. In nucleotides, the CDR3 is TGTGCCAGCAGCCCCTCCAGGGGCGGAGTGGCTTTCTTT. As protein: CASSPSRGGVAFF.

This clone was seen a few times. CDR3 in amino acids: CASSIEGVHEQYF. For the CDR3, the DNA is TGTGCCAGTAGTATTGAGGGGGTTCACGAGCAGTACTTC. The V and J genes are TRBV19 and TRBJ2-7, with D perhaps TRBD1 (6 bases). Germline-derived CDR1 and CDR2 are LNHDA and SQIVND (reference sequence). The V gene lost 3 bases and the J gene lost 5 bases, with 11 bases spanning the gap. The CDR3 has 13 amino acids.

The chain joins TRBV6-5 to TRBJ1-2; D remains ambiguous. The germline gives CDR1 MNHEY, CDR2 SVGAGI. CDR3 size: 14 residues. V gave up 0 bases and J gave up 2 bases, with 7 bases separating them. CDR3 nucleotide sequence: TGTGCCAGCAGTTACTCGAGAGGGAACTATGGCTACACCTTC. Translating it yields CASSYSRGNYGYTF.

This clone was picked up a small number of times. V and J are TRBV28 and TRBJ1-5; unclear D gene. The germline CDR1 and CDR2 sequences are MDHEN and SYDVKM. The length of the CDR3 is 12 residues. V lost 2 bases to trimming and J lost 5 bases, with 4 bases between them. In DNA form, the CDR3 reads TGTGCCAGCAGTTTAAGAGATCAGCCCCAGCATTTT. Translating gives CASSLRDQPQHF.

In this sample, this clone turned up once. The chain joins TRBV5-6 to TRBJ1-1, with D possibly matching TRBD1 (6 bases). CDR1 is SGHDT and CDR2 is YYEEEE in the germline V gene. CDR3 length equals 16 residues. Trimming took 2 bases from V and 4 from J, leaving 18 bases between them. The CDR3 DNA sequence: TGTGCCAGCAGCTTAACCCGACAGGCCTCTTTCACTGAAGCTTTCTTT. The encoded protein is CASSLTRQASFTEAFF.

The chain joins TRBV5-6 to TRBJ1-1, with unresolved D. The CDR3 sequence is 15 residues long. Deletions cut 6 bases from V and 2 bases from J, with 17 bases between. Germline V gene lookup returns CDR1 SGHDT and CDR2 YYEEEE. CDR3 in amino acids: CASKKRAGLNTEAFF. The DNA of the CDR3 is TGTGCCAGCAAGAAGAGGGCAGGTTTAAACACTGAAGCTTTCTTT.

The V call is TRBV10-3, the J call TRBJ2-7, with 7 bases lining up with TRBD1. CDR3 size: 11 residues. The V gene end was trimmed by 10 bases and the J gene end by 5 bases; junction bases not matched to a gene: 5. Germline loops: CDR1 ENHRY, CDR2 SYGVKD. DNA of the CDR3: TGTGCCACACAGGGGAAACACGAGCAGTACTTC. Translating gives CATQGKHEQYF.

This chain connects TRBV7-6 to TRBJ2-7, with D possibly matching TRBD1 (5 bases). In germline, CDR1 is SGHVS, CDR2 FNYEAQ. This CDR3 has 14 amino acids. Trimming shortened V by 4 bases and J by 2 bases, and 12 bases separated the two germline ends. The CDR3 protein is CASSSQGGPYEQYF. DNA of the CDR3: TGTGCCAGCAGCTCTCAGGGTGGGCCCTACGAGCAGTACTTC.

The chain couples TRBV5-1 to TRBJ2-6, with 8 bases aligning to TRBD1. CDR3 length equals 17 residues. Germline CDR1 is SGHRS and CDR2 is YFSETQ. Trimming removed 4 bases from V and 3 bases from J; junction bases left unmatched: 9. Here the CDR3 reads CASSGGQGSGGANVLTF. The CDR3 DNA reads as TGCGCCAGCAGCGGCGGACAGGGATCGGGTGGGGCCAACGTCCTGACTTTC. The full variable domain, rest sourced from reference TRBV5-1 and TRBJ2-6, is KAGVTQTPRYLIKTRGQQVTLSCSPISGHRSVSWYQQTPGQGLQFLFEYFSETQRNKGNFPGRFSGRQFSNSRSEMNVSTLELGDSALYLCASSGGQGSGGANVLTFGAGSRLTVL.

The chain combines TRBV27 with TRBJ1-1; D not certain. CDR1 and CDR2 from the germline V gene are MNHEY and SMNVEV (reference sequence). Trimming pared 8 bases from V and 5 bases from J, leaving 15 bases between. This CDR3 spans 13 amino acids. CDR3 in amino acids: CASWTGWGTEAFF. CDR3 bases: TGTGCCAGCTGGACGGGGTGGGGAACTGAAGCTTTCTTT.

The chain is built from TRBV7-9 and TRBJ1-2, with 11 bases identical to TRBD1. CDR3 length: 15 residues. The J segment lost 1 base and the V segment lost 3 bases, leaving 1 base of the junction unmatched. The germline V gene encodes CDR1 SEHNR and CDR2 FQNEAQ (reference sequence). The CDR3, as DNA: TGTGCCAGCAGCTTTGGGACAGGGGGTAACTATGGCTACACCTTC. Protein sequence: CASSFGTGGNYGYTF.